This TCR beta chain was observed in a study of tissue T cells after allogeneic stem cell transplantation. Study observations and caveats: Within patients, tissue anatomy strongly shaped TCR repertoire composition.

About this clone: Its specificity is not known. Germline and genes here are mouse. The read finishes 1 residue shy of the CDR3 end, and the germline J gene is used to complete it.

As to time point: mouse harvest day 14 after allogeneic transplant. Tail vein injection delivered 10^7 T-cell-depleted bone marrow cells and 10^6 splenic CD5+ T cells. Mice had MHC-mismatched B6 into BALB/c GVHD, sampled day 7 or 14. CDR3 sequences, V/J genes, frequencies and template counts came from survey-depth TCRbeta sequencing. Profiled with immunoSEQ multiplex PCR; TCRdb holds only in-frame clones, not every one. The sample consists of 4,300 or so clones, around 45% of them appearing once. The germline gives CDR1 KGHPV, CDR2 FQNQEV (reference sequence). CDR3 length: 13 amino acids. Trimming at V came to 6 bases and at J to 0 bases, leaving 0 bases not matched to a gene.

This TCR derives from a female BALB/c mouse given C57BL/6 T cells with graft-versus-host disease after an allogeneic hematopoietic cell transplant. The source material was gut tissue. The chain joins TRBV26 to TRBJ2-4; TRBD2 agrees at 7 bases. The covered CDR3 bases are TGTGCCAGCAGCTGGGGGAGTCAAAACACCTTGTAC. It codes for CASSWGSQNTLY. The whole CDR3 reads CASSWGSQNTLYF.